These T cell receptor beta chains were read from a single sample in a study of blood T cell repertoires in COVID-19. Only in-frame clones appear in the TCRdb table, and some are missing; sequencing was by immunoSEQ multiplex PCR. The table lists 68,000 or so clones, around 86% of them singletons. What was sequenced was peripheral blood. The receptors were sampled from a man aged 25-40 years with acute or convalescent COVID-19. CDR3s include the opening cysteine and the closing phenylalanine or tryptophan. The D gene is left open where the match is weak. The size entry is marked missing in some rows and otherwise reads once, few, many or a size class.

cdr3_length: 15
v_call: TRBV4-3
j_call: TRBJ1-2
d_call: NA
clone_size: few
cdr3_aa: CASSQEGGRNYGYTF
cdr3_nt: TGCGCCAGCAGCCAAGAGGGGGGTAGGAACTATGGCTACACCTTC

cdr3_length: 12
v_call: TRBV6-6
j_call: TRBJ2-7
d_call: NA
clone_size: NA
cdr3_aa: CASSYSRDGQYF
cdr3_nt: TGTGCCAGCAGTTATAGTCGGGATGGGCAGTACTTC

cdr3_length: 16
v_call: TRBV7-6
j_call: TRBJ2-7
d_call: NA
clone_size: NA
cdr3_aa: CASSLKGGQGAYEQYF
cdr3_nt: TGTGCCAGCAGCTTAAAAGGTGGCCAGGGTGCCTACGAGCAGTACTTC

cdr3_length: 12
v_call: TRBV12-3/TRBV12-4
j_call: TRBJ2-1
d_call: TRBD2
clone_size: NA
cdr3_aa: CASSPTSDEQFF
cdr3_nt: TGTGCCAGCAGCCCGACTAGCGATGAGCAGTTCTTC

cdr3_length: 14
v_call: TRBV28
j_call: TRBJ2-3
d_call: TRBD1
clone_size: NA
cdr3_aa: CASRAGTVLDTQYF
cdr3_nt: TGTGCCAGCAGGGCCGGGACAGTCTTGGATACGCAGTATTTT

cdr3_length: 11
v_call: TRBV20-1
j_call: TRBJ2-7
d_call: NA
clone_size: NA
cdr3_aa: CSASQVDMKYF
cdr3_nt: TGCAGTGCTAGTCAGGTCGATATGAAGTACTTC

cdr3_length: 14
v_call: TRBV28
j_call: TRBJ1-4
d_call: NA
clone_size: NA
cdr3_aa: CASSFLGGNEKLFF
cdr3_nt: TGTGCCAGCAGTTTTCTTGGGGGCAATGAAAAACTGTTTTTT

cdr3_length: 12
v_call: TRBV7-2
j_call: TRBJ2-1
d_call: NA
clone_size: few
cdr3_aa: CASSPQGNEQFF
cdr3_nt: TGTGCCAGCAGCCCCCAGGGAAATGAGCAGTTCTTC

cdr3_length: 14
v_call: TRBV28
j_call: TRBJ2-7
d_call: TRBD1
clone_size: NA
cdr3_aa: CASVFFSGCWTGVF
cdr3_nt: TGTGCCAGCGTGTTTTTTAGTGGTTGTTGGACAGGAGTTTTC

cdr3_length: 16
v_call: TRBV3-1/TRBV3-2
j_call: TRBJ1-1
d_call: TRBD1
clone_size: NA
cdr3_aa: CASSQAAGGPGTEAFF
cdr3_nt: TGTGCCAGCAGCCAAGCTGCAGGGGGGCCGGGGACTGAAGCTTTCTTT

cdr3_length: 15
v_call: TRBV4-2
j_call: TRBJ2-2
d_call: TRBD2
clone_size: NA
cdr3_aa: CASSQLAGDTGELFF
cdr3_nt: TGTGCCAGCAGCCAACTAGCGGGAGACACCGGGGAGCTGTTTTTT

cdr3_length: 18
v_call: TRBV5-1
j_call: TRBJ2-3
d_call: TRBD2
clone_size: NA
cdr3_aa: CASSKGASGRGSTDTQYF
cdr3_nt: TGCGCCAGCAGCAAGGGGGCTAGCGGGAGGGGGAGCACAGATACGCAGTATTTT

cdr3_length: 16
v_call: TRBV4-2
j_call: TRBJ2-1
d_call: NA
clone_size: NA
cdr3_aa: CASSQDGDQPYNEQFF
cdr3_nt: TGTGCCAGCAGCCAAGATGGAGACCAACCCTACAATGAGCAGTTCTTC

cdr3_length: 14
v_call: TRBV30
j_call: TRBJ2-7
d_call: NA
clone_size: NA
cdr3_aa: CAWSVLGRRYEQYF
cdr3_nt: TGTGCCTGGAGTGTACTAGGGAGGCGATACGAGCAGTACTTC

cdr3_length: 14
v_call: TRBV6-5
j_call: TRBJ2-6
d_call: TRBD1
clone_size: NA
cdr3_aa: CASNRGSGANVLTF
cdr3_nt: TGTGCCAGCAACAGGGGCTCTGGGGCCAACGTCCTGACTTTC

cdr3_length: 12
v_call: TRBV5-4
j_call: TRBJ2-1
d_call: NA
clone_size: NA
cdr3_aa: CASRFLGDEQFF
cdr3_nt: TGTGCCAGCAGGTTCCTAGGGGATGAGCAGTTCTTC

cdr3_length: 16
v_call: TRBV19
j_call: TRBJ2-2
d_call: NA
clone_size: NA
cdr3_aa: CASSIDGARRTGELFF
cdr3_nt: TGTGCCAGTAGTATAGATGGTGCCAGGCGCACCGGGGAGCTGTTTTTT

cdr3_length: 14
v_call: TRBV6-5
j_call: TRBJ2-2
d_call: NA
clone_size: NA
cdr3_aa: CASTEGAVTGELFF
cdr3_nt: TGTGCCAGCACCGAAGGGGCGGTCACCGGGGAGCTGTTTTTT

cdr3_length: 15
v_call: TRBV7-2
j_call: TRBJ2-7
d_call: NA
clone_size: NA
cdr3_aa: CASSLRATGVDEQYF
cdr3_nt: TGTGCCAGCAGCTTACGCGCGACAGGCGTTGACGAGCAGTACTTC

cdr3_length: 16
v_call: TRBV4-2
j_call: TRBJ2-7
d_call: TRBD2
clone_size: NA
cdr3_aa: CASSQDLAGGSNEQYF
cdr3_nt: TGTGCCAGCAGCCAAGACCTAGCGGGAGGCTCGAACGAGCAGTACTTC

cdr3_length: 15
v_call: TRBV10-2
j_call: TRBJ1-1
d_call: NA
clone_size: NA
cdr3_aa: CASSETRVLSTEAFF
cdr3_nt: TGCGCCAGCAGTGAAACCAGGGTCTTGAGCACTGAAGCTTTCTTT

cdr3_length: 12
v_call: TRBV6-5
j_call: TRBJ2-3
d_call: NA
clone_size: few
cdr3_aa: CASGRMRDTQYF
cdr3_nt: TGTGCCAGCGGGAGGATGCGGGATACGCAGTATTTT

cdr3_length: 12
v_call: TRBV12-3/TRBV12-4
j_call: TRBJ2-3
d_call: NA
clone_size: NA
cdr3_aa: CASPIVADTQYF
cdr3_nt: TGTGCCAGCCCTATTGTGGCAGATACGCAGTATTTT

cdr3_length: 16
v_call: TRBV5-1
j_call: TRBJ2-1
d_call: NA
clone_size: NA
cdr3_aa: CASSLAPRVSYNEQFF
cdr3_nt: TGCGCCAGCAGCTTGGCCCCGAGAGTCTCCTACAATGAGCAGTTCTTC

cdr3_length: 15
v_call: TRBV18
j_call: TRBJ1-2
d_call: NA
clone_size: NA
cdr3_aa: CASSPPAGREYGYTF
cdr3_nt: TGTGCCAGCTCACCACCCGCAGGCCGAGAATATGGCTACACCTTC

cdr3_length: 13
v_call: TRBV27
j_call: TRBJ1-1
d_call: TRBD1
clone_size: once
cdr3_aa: CASSLKGGLEAFF
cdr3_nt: TGTGCCAGCAGTTTAAAAGGGGGCCTCGAAGCTTTCTTT

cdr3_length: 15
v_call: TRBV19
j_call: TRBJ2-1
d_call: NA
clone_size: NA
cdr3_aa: CASSSDSILANEQFF
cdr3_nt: TGTGCCAGTAGTAGCGACAGCATCTTAGCTAATGAGCAGTTCTTC

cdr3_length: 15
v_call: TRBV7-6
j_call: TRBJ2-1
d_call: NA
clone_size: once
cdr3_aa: CASSLGSGLYNEQFF
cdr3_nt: TGTGCCAGCAGCTTAGGTTCAGGATTATACAATGAGCAGTTCTTC

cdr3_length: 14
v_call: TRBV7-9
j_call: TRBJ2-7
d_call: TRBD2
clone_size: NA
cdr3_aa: CASSFGTSNYEQYF
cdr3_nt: TGTGCCAGCAGCTTCGGGACTAGCAACTACGAGCAGTACTTC

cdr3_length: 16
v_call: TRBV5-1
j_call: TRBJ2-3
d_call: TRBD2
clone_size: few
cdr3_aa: CASSLRLAGSTDTQYF
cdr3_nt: TGCGCCAGCAGCTTACGACTAGCGGGAAGCACAGATACGCAGTATTTT

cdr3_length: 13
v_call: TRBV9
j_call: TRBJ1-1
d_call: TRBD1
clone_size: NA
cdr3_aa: CASSSPGTDEAFF
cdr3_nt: TGTGCCAGCAGCTCCCCCGGGACAGATGAAGCTTTCTTT

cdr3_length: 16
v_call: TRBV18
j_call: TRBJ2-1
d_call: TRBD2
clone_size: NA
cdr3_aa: CASSPPGTSGRYEQFF
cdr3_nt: TGTGCCAGCTCACCACCGGGGACTAGCGGGAGGTATGAGCAGTTCTTC

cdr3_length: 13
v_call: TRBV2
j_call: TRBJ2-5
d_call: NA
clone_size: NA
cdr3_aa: CASSEVPAQAQYF
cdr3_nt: TGTGCCAGCAGTGAAGTCCCAGCCCAGGCCCAGTACTTC

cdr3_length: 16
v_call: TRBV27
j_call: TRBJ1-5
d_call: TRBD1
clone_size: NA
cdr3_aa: CASSPPGQGSNQPQHF
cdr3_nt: TGTGCCAGCAGCCCTCCGGGACAGGGAAGCAATCAGCCCCAGCATTTT

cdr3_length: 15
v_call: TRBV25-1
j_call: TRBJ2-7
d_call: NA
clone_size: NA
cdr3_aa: CASSESGQRPYEQYF
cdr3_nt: TGTGCCAGCAGTGAATCTGGACAGAGGCCCTACGAGCAGTACTTC

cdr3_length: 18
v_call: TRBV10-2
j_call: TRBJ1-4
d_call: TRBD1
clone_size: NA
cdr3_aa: CASSSGTGIPLTNEKLFF
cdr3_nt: TGCGCCAGCAGTTCCGGGACAGGGATCCCCTTAACTAATGAAAAACTGTTTTTT

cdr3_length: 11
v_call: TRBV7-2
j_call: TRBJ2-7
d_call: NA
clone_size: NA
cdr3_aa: CASSLRDEQYF
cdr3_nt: TGTGCCAGCAGCTTACGGGACGAGCAGTACTTC

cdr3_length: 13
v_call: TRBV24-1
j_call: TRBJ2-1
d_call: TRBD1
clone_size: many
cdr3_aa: CATSDLGQGKQFF
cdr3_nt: TGTGCCACCAGTGATTTGGGACAGGGAAAGCAGTTCTTC

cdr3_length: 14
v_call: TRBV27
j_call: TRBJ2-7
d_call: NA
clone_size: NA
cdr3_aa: CASSSTRQAYEQYF
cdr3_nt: TGTGCCAGCAGTTCAACCCGACAGGCCTACGAGCAGTACTTC

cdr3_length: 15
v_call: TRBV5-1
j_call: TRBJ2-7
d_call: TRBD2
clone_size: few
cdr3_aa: CASRSGRAVDYEQYF
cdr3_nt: TGCGCCAGCCGTAGCGGGAGGGCTGTGGACTACGAGCAGTACTTC

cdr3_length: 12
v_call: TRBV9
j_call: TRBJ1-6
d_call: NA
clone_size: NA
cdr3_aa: CASSSLNSPLHF
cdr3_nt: TGTGCCAGCAGCTCTCTCAATTCACCCCTCCACTTT

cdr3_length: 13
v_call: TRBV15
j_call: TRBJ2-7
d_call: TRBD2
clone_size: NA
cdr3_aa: CATGGSGRYEQYF
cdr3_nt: TGTGCCACCGGGGGTAGCGGGAGATACGAGCAGTACTTC

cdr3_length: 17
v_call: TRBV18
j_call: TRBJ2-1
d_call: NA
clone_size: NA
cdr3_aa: CASSPVRRTDPYNEQFF
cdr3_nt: TGTGCCAGCTCACCCGTTCGACGGACAGATCCCTACAATGAGCAGTTCTTC

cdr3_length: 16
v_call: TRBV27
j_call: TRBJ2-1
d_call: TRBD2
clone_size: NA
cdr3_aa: CASSLGPSGSYNEQFF
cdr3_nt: TGTGCCAGCAGTTTGGGACCTAGCGGCTCCTACAATGAGCAGTTCTTC

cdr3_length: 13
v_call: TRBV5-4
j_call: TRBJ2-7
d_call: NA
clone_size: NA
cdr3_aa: CASNVRGSSEQYF
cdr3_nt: TGTGCCAGCAATGTAAGGGGTTCGTCCGAGCAGTACTTC

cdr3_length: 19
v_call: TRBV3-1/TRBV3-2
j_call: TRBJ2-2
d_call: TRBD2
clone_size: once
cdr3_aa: CASSAGLAGTLPNTGELFF
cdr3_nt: TGTGCCAGCAGCGCAGGACTAGCGGGAACCCTACCCAACACCGGGGAGCTGTTTTTT

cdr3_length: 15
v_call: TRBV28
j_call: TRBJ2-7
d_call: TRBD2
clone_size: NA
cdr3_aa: CASRPLTSGTYEQYF
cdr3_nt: TGTGCCAGCCGCCCCCTGACTAGCGGAACCTACGAGCAGTACTTC

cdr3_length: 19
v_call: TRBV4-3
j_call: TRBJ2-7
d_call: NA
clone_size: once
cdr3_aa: CASSREVAVGSGSYYEQYF
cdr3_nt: TGCGCCAGCAGCCGCGAAGTCGCAGTCGGAAGCGGATCGTACTACGAGCAGTACTTC

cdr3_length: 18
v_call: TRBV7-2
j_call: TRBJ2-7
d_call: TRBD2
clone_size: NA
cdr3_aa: CASSLVASGREFTYEQYF
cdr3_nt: TGTGCCAGCAGCTTAGTGGCTAGCGGGAGGGAATTCACCTACGAGCAGTACTTC

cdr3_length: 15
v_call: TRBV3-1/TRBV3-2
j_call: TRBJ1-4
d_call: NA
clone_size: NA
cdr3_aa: CASSQEGGSNEKLFF
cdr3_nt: TGTGCCAGCAGCCAAGAAGGGGGTTCTAATGAAAAACTGTTTTTT

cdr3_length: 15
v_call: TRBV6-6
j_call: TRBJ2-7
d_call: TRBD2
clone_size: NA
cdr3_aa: CASSLGLAGSYEQYF
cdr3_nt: TGTGCCAGCAGTCTAGGACTAGCGGGGTCCTACGAGCAGTACTTC

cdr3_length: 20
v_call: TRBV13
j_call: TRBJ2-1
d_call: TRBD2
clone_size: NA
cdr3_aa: CASSGRGLAGGSSSYNEQFF
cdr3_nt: TGTGCCAGCAGCGGACGGGGACTAGCGGGAGGGAGTAGCTCCTACAATGAGCAGTTCTTC

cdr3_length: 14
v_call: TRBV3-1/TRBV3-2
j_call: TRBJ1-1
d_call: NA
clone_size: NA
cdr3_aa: CASSQQESRVGAFF
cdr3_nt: TGTGCCAGCAGCCAACAAGAATCCAGGGTTGGGGCTTTCTTT

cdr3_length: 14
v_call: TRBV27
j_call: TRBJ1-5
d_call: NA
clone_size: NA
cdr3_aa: CASSPTGRNQPQHF
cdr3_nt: TGTGCCAGCAGTCCTACAGGCAGGAATCAGCCCCAGCATTTT

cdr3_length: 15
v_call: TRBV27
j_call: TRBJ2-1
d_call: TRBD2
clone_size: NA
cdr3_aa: CASSFRTSGNDEQFF
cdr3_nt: TGTGCCAGCAGTTTTAGGACTAGCGGGAACGATGAGCAGTTCTTC

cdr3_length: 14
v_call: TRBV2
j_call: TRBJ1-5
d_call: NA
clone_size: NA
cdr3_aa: CASSSDSIHQPQHF
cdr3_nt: TGTGCCAGCAGCTCAGACAGTATCCATCAGCCCCAGCATTTT

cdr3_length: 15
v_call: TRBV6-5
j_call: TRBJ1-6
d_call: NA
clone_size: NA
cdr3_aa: CASSTGDSHNSPLHF
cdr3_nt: TGTGCCAGCAGTACTGGAGACAGCCATAATTCACCCCTCCACTTT

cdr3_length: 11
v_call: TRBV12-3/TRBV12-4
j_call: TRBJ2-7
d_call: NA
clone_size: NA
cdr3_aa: CASSNRTIEYF
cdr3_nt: TGTGCCAGCAGCAATCGGACAATTGAGTACTTC

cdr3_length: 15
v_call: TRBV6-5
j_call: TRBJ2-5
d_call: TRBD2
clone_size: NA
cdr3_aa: CASGGGLATQETQYF
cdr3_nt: TGTGCCAGCGGAGGAGGACTAGCGACCCAAGAGACCCAGTACTTC

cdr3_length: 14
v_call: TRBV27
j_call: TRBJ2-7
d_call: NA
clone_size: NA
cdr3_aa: CASIGRALSYEQYF
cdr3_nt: TGTGCCAGCATCGGGCGGGCGCTTTCCTACGAGCAGTACTTC